The source of this T cell receptor beta chain is a study of cytomegalovirus exposure and HLA in healthy donors. Regarding the study as a whole: Because they were indistinguishable, some V segments, including TRBV6-2 and TRBV6-3, were excluded.

Primers included in the PCR were 60 Vbeta and 13 Jbeta primers. Sequenced by immunoSEQ multiplex PCR; TCRdb stores in-frame clones only, minus some. The sample yields about 130,000 clones, about 8.5% seen once. The length of the CDR3 is 14 residues. Looked up from germline, CDR1 is SGHRS and CDR2 is YFSETQ. The V segment lost 4 bases and the J segment 4 bases; nucleotides outside the gene matches: 5. This clone was seen a few times. The antigen remains unidentified. Specimen: PBMCs. This clonotype was sampled from a man aged 35-49 years in good health and CMV-seronegative. The chain joins TRBV5-1 to TRBJ1-1; 9 nucleotides match TRBD1. CDR3 protein: CASSTGGMTTEAFF. DNA for the CDR3: TGCGCCAGCAGCACAGGGGGCATGACCACTGAAGCTTTCTTT.